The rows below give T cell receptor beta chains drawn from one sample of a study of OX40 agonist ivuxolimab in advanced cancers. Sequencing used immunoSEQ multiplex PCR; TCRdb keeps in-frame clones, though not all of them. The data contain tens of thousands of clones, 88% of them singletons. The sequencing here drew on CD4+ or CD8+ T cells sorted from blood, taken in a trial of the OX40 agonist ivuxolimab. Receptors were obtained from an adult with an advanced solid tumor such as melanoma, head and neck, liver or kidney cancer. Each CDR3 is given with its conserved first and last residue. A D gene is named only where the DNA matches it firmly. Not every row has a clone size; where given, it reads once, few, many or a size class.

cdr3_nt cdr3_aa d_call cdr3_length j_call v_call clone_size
TGTGCCTGGAGCCTAGCGGACATATACAATGAGCAGTTCTTC CAWSLADIYNEQFF TRBD2 14 TRBJ2-1 TRBV30 -
TGCGCCAGCTCCAGAACTAGCGGCTACGAGCAGTACTTC CASSRTSGYEQYF TRBD2 13 TRBJ2-7 TRBV5-1 -
TGTGCCAGCAGCCCTGGACAGAGGACGGCTAGCACAGATACGCAGTATTTT CASSPGQRTASTDTQYF - 17 TRBJ2-3 TRBV9 -
TGTGCCATCAGTGAGTCGGGAGAGACCCAGTACTTC CAISESGETQYF - 12 TRBJ2-5 TRBV6-5 -
TGTGCCAGCAGCCAAGGTCTTACTAGCGGAGCGAACACCGGGGAGCTGTTTTTT CASSQGLTSGANTGELFF TRBD2 18 TRBJ2-2 TRBV4-2 -
TGCGCCAGCAGCTTGCGCGCGGGCGAGCAGTTCTTC CASSLRAGEQFF - 12 TRBJ2-1 TRBV5-1 -
TGTGCCAGCATCGCGGGGACGGGAGGGTCCTACGAGCAGTACTTC CASIAGTGGSYEQYF TRBD2 15 TRBJ2-7 TRBV6-6 -
TGTGCCAGCACCAACAACGGGGGAACAAACACCATATATTTT CASTNNGGTNTIYF - 14 TRBJ1-3 TRBV6-6 once
TGTGCCAGCAGTTATGAAGGACTACGGGCGCATGAGCAGTTCTTC CASSYEGLRAHEQFF - 15 TRBJ2-1 TRBV7-9 few
TGTGCCAGCAGCTTTGCAGGGCCGAACACTGAAGCTTTCTTT CASSFAGPNTEAFF - 14 TRBJ1-1 TRBV5-8 -
TGTGCCAGCAGCGTAGGTGGCAGGGGGTCCTACGAGCAGTACTTC CASSVGGRGSYEQYF TRBD1 15 TRBJ2-7 TRBV9 -
TGTGCCAGCAGCAAACCTGGGCCCGATTCATGTGGCTACACCTTC CASSKPGPDSCGYTF - 15 TRBJ1-2 TRBV21-1 -